Included here is one TCR beta chain sequence, with context. The V and J ends lost 3 bases and 1 base respectively, with 15 bases between them. The CDR3 totals 16 residues. Germline assignment: CDR1 SNHLY and CDR2 FYNNEI. This specimen belongs to a study of control samples from healthy donors and cancer patients. Clones were sequenced by immunoSEQ multiplex PCR, and TCRdb holds only the in-frame ones, with some missing. The table records more than 50,000 clones, around nine tenths of them present only once. The clonotype comes from a woman aged 50 to 60 with colorectal cancer. The source material was PBMCs. The rearrangement links TRBV2 to TRBJ2-5; D may be TRBD1 or TRBD2 (5 bases each). CDR3 nucleotide sequence: TGTGCCAGCAGTGACGGCCTCCGGGGCCCCCAAGAGACCCAGTACTTC. This encodes CASSDGLRGPQETQYF.